The T cell receptor (beta chain) under discussion was sequenced for a study of blood T cells in healthy people across ages (dated by TCRdb to the mid-2010s). Turning to the overall study: Template switching captured roughly one uniquely barcoded TCR beta cDNA molecule per two T cells in model experiments. Donors were grouped into four age groups: young (average 16 years), middle-aged (approximately 41), aged (around 56) and long-lived (about 82). To track age-related changes in TCR beta repertoire diversity, the study relied on deep sequencing normalized with unique cDNA molecular identifiers. The study analyzed two additional independent replicas of 1 million unique cDNA reads from the same blood draw for two donors, one aged 18 to 30 and one aged 80 or older.

With respect to this clonotype: Its antigen remains unidentified. Per-base qualities were not stored, and no clone one base away is much larger.

CDR1 ENHRY and CDR2 SYGVKD were looked up in the germline V gene. Relative to germline, V is 0 bases shorter and J is 7 bases shorter, with 13 bases between their ends. The CDR3 has 14 amino acids, counting the end cysteine and phenylalanine. Solely the CDR3 DNA is kept, with 42 bases framed from the first base. Overall results and qualifications from the work: Since profiling was done on bulk unsorted PBMCs, naive and antigen-experienced compartments could not be conclusively compared. Estimates of total diversity from one million sequenced T cells were regarded as lower bounds and underestimates. Donor CMV infection status was unknown, potentially confounding age-related changes in expanded clonotypes. There was a strong correlation between observed TCR beta diversity and the percentage of naive T cells measured by flow cytometry. The long-lived group showed more naive CD4+ T cells, fewer expanded clones and increased TCR diversity than the aged group, suggesting age selection. As age increased, observed TCR beta diversity per million T cells dropped in a roughly linear way, and a significant reduction was already evident by age 40.

Library method: 5' RACE. These reads were obtained on an Illumina HiSeq 2500. A second PCR of about 6 to 11 cycles was performed with a sample-barcoded 5' primer and a J-beta primer mix. Each TCR beta cDNA molecule received a unique molecular identifier from a template-switch 5' adaptor carrying 12 random nucleotides. Each sample yielded at least 2.5 million CDR3-containing paired-end reads. First-strand cDNA synthesis was performed from all RNA using the Mint cDNA synthesis kit, with priming by a TRBC-specific oligonucleotide. Following uracil-DNA glycosylase treatment, a first 18-cycle PCR with universal primers M1SS and BC2_uni_R was performed on all cDNA. Regarding the original processing steps: For normalization, 1 million high-quality reads, each with a distinct molecular identifier, were randomly selected from each sample. Instead of being binned into consensus sequences, reads with shared molecular identifiers were discarded. CDR3 identification, clonotype clustering and error correction used MiTCR with a Q25 quality threshold and the strictest error-elimination algorithm. Lower-bound total TCR beta diversity was estimated with a nonparametric unseen species model using Euler transformation. The public sequencing data were trimmed at Q25 with fastp and processed into clonotypes with MiXCR by TCRdb, which kept only in-frame beta chains. Records with the same CDR3 protein are collapsed into one entry carrying the most frequent genes and DNA. The V and J calls shown here were made by TCRdb, not taken from the authors' results. The sample records about 560,000 distinct CDR3 sequences, around 27% of which are singletons. Under 4.5% of the sample lies in the top ten.

The approximately 40 donors, aged 6 to 90 years, were systemically healthy Caucasian individuals from Russia. Each donor gave 8 to 10 milliliters of peripheral blood, drawn into EDTA-treated Vacutainer tubes. Ficoll-Paque density-gradient centrifugation was used to isolate PBMCs, with at least 6 million per sample. Total RNA was extracted from PBMCs with Trizol reagent, with at least 5 micrograms obtained per sample. The percentages of naive CD45RAhigh/CD27high T cells were determined by flow cytometry on a PBMC aliquot from every donor. The same sample was also used in a study of T cells of mothers and their children. The second study's paper adds: Nine systemically healthy Caucasian individuals, comprising three mothers and their six children, were included as donors. cDNA synthesis consumed the entire amount of extracted RNA, loaded at around 1.5 ug RNA in each 15 ul reaction. In the second PCR, the M1S primer introduced both the sample barcodes and 2-4 random nucleotides. Over 8 million TCR beta CDR3 reads came from each mother, compared with approximately 2.8 million reads from each child. TCR recombination output is similarly shaped by thymic selection in related and unrelated pairs, with a minor effect exerted by inherited differences. Normalized repertoire overlap in related mother-child pairs was always slightly higher than in unrelated mother-child pairs, but the difference was never significant. No persistent microchimeric T cell clones were detected, at a sensitivity of 80 to 100 clones per million clonotypes. The study used deep NGS to compare TCR beta repertoires of mothers and children, seeking features distinguishing related mother-child pairs from unrelated individuals. Mothers averaged around 43 +/- 4 years of age and children averaged about 10 +/- 4 years. After adapters were ligated using NEBNext reagents, the libraries underwent 100+100 nt paired-end sequencing on an Illumina HiSeq 2000. To prevent cross-contamination, the mother and child libraries were prepared a month apart and were sequenced in separate runs. Each donor had between 500,000 and 2,000,000 distinct TCR beta clonotypes identified. Naive TCR beta clonotypes were estimated from low-frequency clonotypes matched to each donor's FACS-determined naive share, without sorting.

Input material: blood. In this chain, TRBV10-3 is recombined with TRBJ2-7; TRBD2 is a possible D gene, resting on 6 matching bases. The clonotype originates from a boy under 10 years old in good health. The CDR3 sequence is CAISESRDLGEQYF. The nucleotides are TGTGCCATCAGTGAGTCCAGGGACTTGGGAGAGCAGTACTTC.